The 27 T cell receptor beta chains below all came from one sample that was sequenced in a study of T cell changes during pregnancy in multiple sclerosis. Generated by immunoSEQ multiplex PCR, the TCRdb table keeps only in-frame clones and is missing some. The top ten clones hold approximately 10% of a sample with 35,000 or so clones, approximately 91% of them seen once. This material consisted of CD8+ T cells from peripheral blood mononuclear cells, taken in the third trimester of pregnancy. Receptors were obtained from a female donor with multiple sclerosis, enrolled in a pregnancy study.

The chain links TRBV6-5 to TRBJ1-5; TRBD1 matches at 9 bases. Germline trimming cut 1 base from V and 4 bases from J; bases unmatched to any gene: 5. Germline V lookup: CDR1 MNHEY, CDR2 SVGAGI. There are 16 residues in the CDR3. The CDR3 sequence: CASSYYRDRVNQPQHF. CDR3 sequence (DNA): TGTGCCAGCAGTTACTATAGGGACAGGGTAAATCAGCCCCAGCATTTT.

V is TRBV30 and J is TRBJ1-2, with D possibly being TRBD1 (6 bases). V was pared by 2 bases and J by 5 bases, with 15 bases between. CDR1 and CDR2 (germline): GTSNPN, SVGIG (reference sequence). This CDR3 has 14 amino acids. The CDR3 here is CAWSQGRAQYGYTF. CDR3 in DNA: TGTGCCTGGAGTCAGGGGAGGGCCCAGTATGGCTACACCTTC.

This rearrangement joins TRBV29-1 to TRBJ2-7; 7 bases are a match to TRBD1. This CDR3 has 13 residues. After removal of 6 bases from V and 3 bases from J, the junction contained 8 bases not matched to a gene. CDR1 SQVTM and CDR2 ANQGSEA come from the germline V gene. As DNA, the CDR3 is TGCAGCGTCGTTGGGGACAGCTTCTACGAGCAGTACTTC. Its translation is CSVVGDSFYEQYF.

This sequence joins TRBV15 and TRBJ1-1; 9 bases line up with TRBD1. This CDR3 region has 15 residues. Trimming at V came to 2 bases and at J to 3 bases, leaving 4 bases not matched to a gene. Germline values: CDR1 LNHNV, CDR2 YYDKDF (reference sequence). The CDR3 is CATSRLQGAYTEAFF. The CDR3 nucleotides are TGTGCCACCAGCAGATTACAGGGGGCGTACACTGAAGCTTTCTTT.

V is TRBV12-5 and J is TRBJ2-7; TRBD1 aligns across 7 bases. The germline V gene has CDR1 LGHNT and CDR2 FRNRAP. J lost 6 bases, V lost 8 bases, and 19 bases had no gene match. The CDR3 contains 16 residues. CDR3 loop: CASTLRLLTGKGEQYF. CDR3 in DNA: TGTGCTAGTACCCTGCGTTTACTGACAGGGAAAGGCGAGCAGTACTTC.

This clone is a singleton in its sample. In DNA, the CDR3 is TGTGCCACCAGCCAACGGCGGGACACTGAAGCTTTCTTT. It is translated as CATSQRRDTEAFF. This chain joins TRBV15 and TRBJ1-1, with D hard to call. The V end lost 5 bases, the J end lost 3 bases, and 10 bases lay between the germline ends. Germline CDR1 LNHNV, CDR2 YYDKDF (reference sequence). This CDR3 has 13 amino acids.

The rearrangement uses TRBV6-5 and TRBJ2-6; weak D call: TRBD2 (6 bases). Trimming pared 2 bases from V and 4 bases from J, leaving 12 bases between. Germline CDR1 is MNHEY and CDR2 is SVGAGI. The CDR3 has 16 amino acids. CDR3 amino acids: CASSYQGLSGANVLTF. CDR3 DNA sequence: TGTGCCAGCAGTTACCAGGGACTCTCCGGGGCCAACGTCCTGACTTTC.

V is TRBV7-2 and J is TRBJ2-7; TRBD1 matches 9 bases. This CDR3 contains 14 residues. V was clipped by 3 bases and J by 5 bases; unmatched bases: 5. The germline CDR1 and CDR2 sequences are SGHTA and FQGNSA. CDR3 protein: CASSLDRGTDEQYF. DNA of the CDR3: TGTGCCAGCAGCTTGGACAGGGGAACGGACGAGCAGTACTTC. Based on the CDR3 plus reference TRBV7-2 and TRBJ2-7, the full variable domain is GAGVSQSPSNKVTEKGKDVELRCDPISGHTALYWYRQSLGQGLEFLIYFQGNSAPDKSGLPSDRFSAERTGGSVSTLTIQRTQQEDSAVYLCASSLDRGTDEQYFGPGTRLTVT.

The rearrangement links TRBV25-1 to TRBJ1-6, with D possibly being TRBD1 (6 bases). This CDR3 region has 11 residues. Trimming took off 1 base at V and 15 bases at J, with 7 bases between the two ends. Germline V lookup: CDR1 MGHDK, CDR2 SYGVNS. CDR3 nucleotides: TGTGCCAGCAGTGAATCGGGACACCTCCACTTT. This gives the protein CASSESGHLHF. Together with reference TRBV25-1 and TRBJ1-6, the CDR3 gives the full variable domain: EADIYQTPRYLVIGTGKKITLECSQTMGHDKMYWYQQDPGMELHLIHYSYGVNSTEKGDLSSESTVSRIRTEHFPLTLESARPSHTSQYLCASSESGHLHFGNGTRLTVT.

This chain connects TRBV30 to TRBJ1-3; weak D call: TRBD1 (5 bases). The CDR3 contains 15 residues. Germline V gives CDR1 GTSNPN, CDR2 SVGIG (reference sequence). Trimming cost V 4 bases and J 4 bases, with 17 bases left between them. The DNA of the CDR3 is TGTGCCTGGACCCCAAGGACATCTGTGGGAAACACCATATATTTT. It translates to CAWTPRTSVGNTIYF.

V is TRBV29-1 and J is TRBJ1-2, with TRBD1 identical over 7 bases. Germline CDR1 is SQVTM and CDR2 is ANQGSEA. V trimming: 6 bases; J trimming: 2 bases; junction bases outside the gene matches: 3. The CDR3 runs to 12 residues. The CDR3 is CSVEQGNYGYTF. The CDR3 DNA reads as TGCAGCGTAGAACAGGGGAACTATGGCTACACCTTC.

The V call is TRBV5-1, the J call TRBJ2-1; the D is unclear. Trimming removed 3 bases at V and 6 bases at J, with 10 bases between. The CDR3 has 13 residues. Germline assignment: CDR1 SGHRS and CDR2 YFSETQ. The CDR3 DNA is TGCGCCAGCAGCTATACAAATTTCAATGAGCAGTTCTTC. This translates into CASSYTNFNEQFF. Based on the CDR3 plus reference TRBV5-1 and TRBJ2-1, the full variable domain is KAGVTQTPRYLIKTRGQQVTLSCSPISGHRSVSWYQQTPGQGLQFLFEYFSETQRNKGNFPGRFSGRQFSNSRSEMNVSTLELGDSALYLCASSYTNFNEQFFGPGTRLTVL.

This chain connects TRBV14 to TRBJ2-7; unclear D gene. The germline V and J ends were trimmed by 0 bases and 6 bases, with 6 bases remaining between them. Looked up from germline, CDR1 is SGHDN and CDR2 is FVKESK. This CDR3 is 12 amino acids long. The CDR3 DNA reads TGTGCCAGCAGCCAAGATCTTATCGAGCAGTACTTC. It is translated as CASSQDLIEQYF. Looking up the rest from reference TRBV14 and TRBJ2-7 gives the full variable domain: EAGVTQFPSHSVIEKGQTVTLRCDPISGHDNLYWYRRVMGKEIKFLLHFVKESKQDESGMPNNRFLAERTGGTYSTLKVQPAELEDSGVYFCASSQDLIEQYFGPGTRLTVT.

The chain couples TRBV7-6 to TRBJ2-1, with D possibly TRBD2 on 6 matching bases. The CDR3 has 14 residues. V was trimmed by 7 bases and J by 4 bases, leaving 14 bases between them. CDR1 and CDR2 (germline): SGHVS, FNYEAQ. The CDR3 DNA reads as TGTGCCAGCACCCCGGCGGGAAATTACAATGAGCAGTTCTTC. Translation gives CASTPAGNYNEQFF.

The chain links TRBV6-5 to TRBJ1-1; D may be TRBD1 (5 bases). The V end lost 10 bases, the J end lost 4 bases, and 16 bases lay between the germline ends. The CDR3 sequence is 13 residues long. Germline V CDR1 and CDR2: MNHEY, SVGAGI. This chain's CDR3 is CATQAGEGTEAFF. In DNA, the CDR3 is TGTGCCACCCAGGCGGGGGAGGGCACTGAAGCTTTCTTT.

This chain joins TRBV14 and TRBJ1-2; a possible D gene is TRBD1 (6 bases). The ends were cut back, 0 bases at V and 7 bases at J, with 12 bases in the middle. The CDR3 is 14 residues long. The germline V gene encodes CDR1 SGHDN and CDR2 FVKESK. The CDR3 sequence is CASSQEGRGRGYTF. For the CDR3, the DNA is TGTGCCAGCAGCCAAGAAGGCAGGGGACGTGGCTACACCTTC.

The chain uses TRBV13 and TRBJ2-3; 7 bases map to TRBD1. The CDR3 is 14 amino acids. Germline-derived CDR1 and CDR2 are PRHDT and FYEKMQ (reference sequence). With 3 bases clipped from V and 6 bases from J, the junction kept 6 bases outside the gene matches. CDR3 sequence reads: CASSFRTGTDTQYF. In nucleotides, the CDR3 is TGTGCCAGCAGCTTCCGGACAGGAACGGATACGCAGTATTTT. The whole variable domain, filled in from reference TRBV13 and TRBJ2-3, reads AAGVIQSPRHLIKEKRETATLKCYPIPRHDTVYWYQQGPGQDPQFLISFYEKMQSDKGSIPDRFSAQQFSDYHSELNMSSLELGDSALYFCASSFRTGTDTQYFGPGTRLTVL.

The V call is TRBV15, the J call TRBJ2-1; D possibly corresponds to TRBD2 (6 bases). Between the trimmed V and J ends, which lost 2 bases and 0 bases, there was a span of 8 bases. This CDR3 is 15 amino acids long. The germline CDR1 and CDR2 sequences are LNHNV and YYDKDF (reference sequence). The CDR3 bases are TGTGCCACCAGCAGATATAGCGGCTCCTACAATGAGCAGTTCTTC. Encoded protein: CATSRYSGSYNEQFF.

This clone appeared a few times. The chain joins TRBV19 to TRBJ1-5; TRBD1 matches 10 bases. The V gene end was trimmed by 1 base and the J gene end by 6 bases; junction bases not matched to a gene: 3. Germline CDR1 LNHDA, CDR2 SQIVND (reference sequence). The CDR3 length is 15 residues. CDR3 residues: CASSIGTGGPQPQHF. CDR3 nucleotides: TGTGCCAGTAGTATAGGGACAGGGGGTCCTCAGCCCCAGCATTTT.

This rearrangement joins TRBV4-3 to TRBJ2-7, with D possibly TRBD1 on 6 matching bases. Deletions cut 3 bases from V and 10 bases from J, with 10 bases between. The CDR3 runs 11 residues. In germline, CDR1 is LGHNA, CDR2 YSLEER. The CDR3 DNA sequence: TGCGCCAGCAGCCAGGGACACAGCCAGTACTTC. It codes for CASSQGHSQYF.

The rearrangement uses TRBV5-3 and TRBJ1-2, with 9 bases matching TRBD1. TRBV5-3 is an ORF for which the function is uncertain. The J segment lost 5 bases and the V segment lost 4 bases, leaving 9 bases of the junction unmatched. CDR3 length equals 15 residues. The DNA for the CDR3 is TGTGCCAGAAGCATTCACAGGGGGCATTGGTATGGCTACACCTTC. It encodes CARSIHRGHWYGYTF.

The chain couples TRBV6-4 to TRBJ1-2, with D perhaps matching TRBD1 (5 bases). Per the germline V gene, CDR1 is MRHNA and CDR2 is SNTAGT. The germline V and J ends were trimmed by 5 bases and 8 bases, with 21 bases remaining between them. The CDR3 extends over 15 amino acids. The CDR3 DNA sequence: TGTGCCAGCAGTCCCGGGGCGGGATTCCCCCGAGGCTACACCTTC. It codes for CASSPGAGFPRGYTF.

The rearrangement links TRBV29-1 to TRBJ1-1; tentatively, D is TRBD1 (6 bases). Germline assignment: CDR1 SQVTM and CDR2 ANQGSEA. V was clipped by 6 bases and J by 6 bases, with 17 bases between them. There are 13 residues in the CDR3. The CDR3 nucleotides read TGCAGCGTGTCCCTGGGGGGGCTATCTGAAGCTTTCTTT. Translating it yields CSVSLGGLSEAFF.

The chain links TRBV6-5 to TRBJ2-3, with D unclear. V lost 8 bases to trimming and J lost 4 bases, with 10 bases between them. The V gene's germline CDR1 is MNHEY and CDR2 SVGAGI. CDR3 length: 12 residues. CDR3 nucleotide sequence: TGTGCCAGCTCCCCAACGGCAGATACGCAGTATTTT. Protein: CASSPTADTQYF.

The chain carries TRBV7-9 and TRBJ2-6; D gene ambiguous. There are 13 residues in the CDR3. The V gene lost 7 bases and the J gene lost 2 bases, with 6 bases spanning the gap. Germline values: CDR1 SEHNR, CDR2 FQNEAQ (reference sequence). The CDR3 nucleotides read TGTGCCAGCATCCTACCTGGGGCCAACGTCCTGACTTTC. This sequence encodes CASILPGANVLTF.

The sample holds a few counts of this clone. The chain has TRBV7-6 and TRBJ1-1; no reliable D call. Between the trimmed V and J ends, which lost 5 bases and 5 bases, there was a span of 12 bases. CDR3 length equals 13 residues. Germline V gene data show CDR1 as SGHVS and CDR2 as FNYEAQ. CDR3 sequence reads: CASSPQEATEAFF. CDR3 DNA: TGTGCCAGCAGCCCCCAGGAGGCGACTGAAGCTTTCTTT. Looking up the rest from reference TRBV7-6 and TRBJ1-1 gives the full variable domain: GAGVSQSPRYKVTKRGQDVALRCDPISGHVSLYWYRQALGQGPEFLTYFNYEAQQDKSGLPNDRFSAERPEGSISTLTIQRTEQRDSAMYRCASSPQEATEAFFGQGTRLTVV.

This sequence joins TRBV4-1 and TRBJ1-1, with 7 bases matching TRBD1. With 3 bases clipped from V and 2 bases from J, the junction kept 6 bases outside the gene matches. CDR1 and CDR2 (germline): MGHRA, YSYEKL. CDR3 length: 15 amino acids. The CDR3 spells CASSQAGQLNTEAFF. As DNA, the CDR3 is TGCGCCAGCAGCCAGGCGGGACAGCTAAACACTGAAGCTTTCTTT.